A single sample is the source of the 19 T cell receptor beta chains below, sequenced in a study of read filtering for tumor transcriptome and immune sequencing. The library was built from about 400 ng RNA with molecular barcoded adaptors for alpha/delta and beta/gamma chains. TCRdb reprocessed the reads via MiXCR and lists one record per CDR3 protein. The top ten hold about 8.6% of the sample, which has more than 100,000 distinct CDR3 sequences, 13% seen once. Sample: a population of CD138-negative cells sorted from bone marrow. Receptors were obtained from a donor at least 40 years old with multiple myeloma.

This clonotype has a count of ten or more. The chain links TRBV7-9 to TRBJ2-2, with D possibly matching TRBD1 (6 bases). From germline, CDR1 is SEHNR and CDR2 FQNEAQ (reference sequence). The CDR3 consists of 12 residues. With 10 bases removed from V and 5 bases from J, the gap between germline ends came to 11 bases. The CDR3 spells CANPTGTGELFF. The CDR3 DNA sequence: TGTGCCAACCCTACAGGGACCGGGGAGCTGTTTTTT.

This clonotype has a handful of counts. The CDR3 nucleotides are TGCGCCAGCAGCTTGGGCCAGCGGGGCTGGGAGACCCAGTACTTC. This codes for CASSLGQRGWETQYF. This chain connects TRBV5-1 to TRBJ2-5, with 7 bases identical to TRBD2. The trim removed 0 bases at V and 5 bases at J, leaving 7 bases unmatched. The germline V gene encodes CDR1 SGHRS and CDR2 YFSETQ. The CDR3 loop spans 15 amino acids.

This clonotype was seen repeatedly, ten times or more. The chain has TRBV20-1 and TRBJ2-5; D could derive from TRBD1 or TRBD2 (7 bases each). CDR1 is DFQATT, CDR2 SNEGSKA, per germline (reference sequence). The CDR3 sequence is 13 residues long. Trimming took off 6 bases at V and 3 bases at J, with 14 bases between the two ends. The CDR3 DNA reads as TGCAGTGCCCTGGGAGGGGGCGAAGAGACCCAGTACTTC. This sequence encodes CSALGGGEETQYF.

In this sample, this clonotype turned up many times. This sequence joins TRBV9 and TRBJ1-1; 8 bases map to TRBD1. This CDR3 spans 14 amino acids. The V gene end was trimmed by 2 bases and the J gene end by 5 bases; junction bases not matched to a gene: 5. Germline lookup yields CDR1 SGDLS and CDR2 YYNGEE. The CDR3 loop reads CASSVTGGGTEAFF. For the CDR3, the DNA is TGTGCCAGCAGCGTTACAGGGGGAGGGACTGAAGCTTTCTTT.

There are many counts of this clonotype. This chain links TRBV6-6 with TRBJ2-7; 9 bases are a match to TRBD1. J was trimmed by 3 bases and V by 5 bases; bases with no gene match: 8. Germline-derived CDR1 and CDR2 are MNHNY and SVGAGI (reference sequence). The CDR3 is made up of 15 amino acids. DNA of the CDR3: TGTGCCAGCAGTCGCCTCCGGGACAGGGACTACGAGCAGTACTTC. Its translation: CASSRLRDRDYEQYF.

In this sample, this clonotype turned up many times. The genes are TRBV2 and TRBJ1-1; 9 bases line up with TRBD1. The CDR3 extends over 16 amino acids. With V trimmed by 6 bases and J by 1 base, 9 bases remained unmatched. Germline values: CDR1 SNHLY, CDR2 FYNNEI. CDR3 region: CASSPGTGIQNTEAFF. The CDR3 DNA sequence: TGTGCCAGCAGCCCCGGGACAGGGATCCAGAACACTGAAGCTTTCTTT.

There are many counts of this clonotype. The chain couples TRBV6-2 or TRBV6-3 to TRBJ2-4; 8 positions agree with TRBD2. Germline values: CDR1 MNHEY, CDR2 SVGEGT. The CDR3 runs 15 residues. Trimming removed 6 bases from V and 9 bases from J; junction bases left unmatched: 13. The CDR3 DNA is TGTGCCAGCAGCCCCGCTGGACTAGCCTCTGGCATTCAGTACTTC. Amino acid sequence: CASSPAGLASGIQYF.

This clonotype came up many times. The chain links TRBV13 to TRBJ2-1, with TRBD2 matching 12 bases. CDR1 PRHDT and CDR2 FYEKMQ come from the germline V gene (reference sequence). J was trimmed by 4 bases and V by 5 bases; bases with no gene match: 12. The CDR3 contains 18 residues. CDR3 nucleotide sequence: TGTGCCAGCAGCCTGACTAGCGGGAGTGTGCCGCCGTACAATGAGCAGTTCTTC. Its protein is CASSLTSGSVPPYNEQFF.

As regards this clonotype: Given a much more abundant clone one base away, this may be a read error. This is likely a read error, given that the CDR3 carries no conserved phenylalanine or tryptophan at its end. The chain recombines TRBV11-3 with TRBJ2-3; TRBD1 is a possible D gene (7 bases). V lost 7 bases and J lost 6, with 20 bases in between. CDR3 size: 15 residues. Germline V CDR1 and CDR2: SGHNT, YENEEA. Written as DNA, the CDR3 is TGTGCCAGCACCCCAGGGGGGCAGGTCGGGGATACGCAGTATCTT. This translates into CASTPGGQVGDTQYL.

There are many counts of this clonotype. The chain links TRBV20-1 to TRBJ2-1; D perhaps matches TRBD2 (6 bases). Germline-derived CDR1 and CDR2 are DFQATT and SNEGSKA (reference sequence). Deletions cut 3 bases from V and 4 bases from J, with 13 bases between. This CDR3 is built from 14 residues. CDR3 sequence: CSARSWRDYNEQFF. CDR3 DNA: TGCAGTGCTAGGAGTTGGCGGGATTACAATGAGCAGTTCTTC.

Comments on this clonotype: Given a much more abundant clone one base away, this may be a read error. V is TRBV19 and J is TRBJ2-1; 7 nucleotides match TRBD2. Germline CDR1 and CDR2: LNHDA and SQIVND (reference sequence). The CDR3 length is 15 residues. This CDR3 reads CASSMGGSSYNERFF. The CDR3 nucleotides are TGTGCCAGTAGTATGGGCGGGAGCAGTTACAATGAGCGGTTCTTC.

This clonotype was picked up many times. The genes are TRBV7-9 and TRBJ2-1; 9 positions agree with TRBD1. This CDR3 comprises 15 residues. CDR1 and CDR2 (germline): SEHNR, FQNEAQ (reference sequence). V dropped 5 bases and J dropped 5; count of bases not matched to a gene: 7. The CDR3, as DNA: TGTGCCAGCAGCGAGGGACAGGGTATGAACAATGAGCAGTTCTTC. Its translation: CASSEGQGMNNEQFF.

This clonotype was detected a few times. Since a much larger clone is just one base distant, this may be a read error. The chain joins TRBV3-1 to TRBJ1-1, with TRBD1 matching over 8 bases. The V segment lost 8 bases and the J segment 5 bases; nucleotides outside the gene matches: 13. CDR3 size: 15 residues. CDR1 and CDR2 (germline): LGHDT, YNNKEL (reference sequence). The CDR3 nucleotides read TGTGCCAGCTGCAGATCAGGGGGCACGGGAACTGAAGCTTTCTTT. It translates to CASCRSGGTGTEAFF.

The sample holds many counts of this clonotype. V is TRBV13 and J is TRBJ2-3; 8 bases map to TRBD1. CDR3 length equals 9 residues. V trimming: 8 bases; J trimming: 11 bases; junction bases outside the gene matches: 0. Germline values: CDR1 PRHDT, CDR2 FYEKMQ (reference sequence). CDR3 DNA sequence: TGTGCCAGCGGACAGGGGCAGTATTTT. Its protein is CASGQGQYF.

Many counts were recorded for this clonotype. This chain links TRBV7-3 with TRBJ2-3; 8 nucleotides agree with TRBD1. The CDR3 runs 14 residues. CDR1 and CDR2 from the germline V gene are SGHTA and FQGTGA. V shed 4 bases and J 5 bases; nucleotides not matched to a gene: 5. CDR3 protein: CASSSGTGGDTQYF. The CDR3 DNA is TGTGCCAGCAGCTCAGGGACAGGTGGAGATACGCAGTATTTT.

This clonotype has a count of ten or more. This sequence joins TRBV3-1 and TRBJ2-3; D may match TRBD1 or TRBD2 (6 bases each). The germline CDR1 and CDR2 sequences are LGHDT and YNNKEL (reference sequence). This CDR3 has 13 amino acids. The V gene lost 8 bases and the J gene lost 1 base, with 10 bases spanning the gap. This chain's CDR3 is CASAGHGTDTQYF. In DNA, the CDR3 is TGTGCCAGCGCGGGACACGGCACAGATACGCAGTATTTT.

V gene TRBV15 combines with J gene TRBJ2-7, with a weak D call TRBD1 (5 bases). V shed 8 bases and J shed 4 bases, with 12 bases lying between them. The germline V gene encodes CDR1 LNHNV and CDR2 YYDKDF (reference sequence). There are 12 residues in the CDR3. CDR3 nucleotides: TGTGCCACCGGCCCCCCAGGGTACGAGCAGTACTTC. Encoded protein: CATGPPGYEQYF.

Details on this clonotype: This may be a read error: a much more frequent sequence differs by one nucleotide. The rearrangement links TRBV29-1 to TRBJ1-1; TRBD1 matches 8 bases. The CDR3 extends over 13 amino acids. Germline values: CDR1 SQVTM, CDR2 ANQGSEA. V trimming: 6 bases; J trimming: 9 bases; junction bases outside the gene matches: 12. CDR3 in amino acids: CSVTGGLNPKAFF. As DNA, the CDR3 is TGCAGCGTCACAGGGGGACTGAATCCTAAAGCTTTCTTT.

This clonotype appeared many times. This chain connects TRBV27 to TRBJ2-7; 7 bases match TRBD2. CDR3 size: 14 residues. With V trimmed by 4 bases and J by 2 bases, 5 bases remained unmatched. CDR1 is MNHEY, CDR2 SMNVEV, per germline (reference sequence). CDR3 in DNA: TGTGCCAGCAGTTCGGGGAGGGGCACCTACGAGCAGTACTTC. Protein product: CASSSGRGTYEQYF.